A selection of T cell receptor beta chains follows, all from one sample in a study of blood T cell repertoires in COVID-19. TCRdb's copy holds only in-frame clones and misses some; the assay was immunoSEQ multiplex PCR. The sample shows 250,000 to 350,000 clones, 80% to 95% of them seen only once. The sequencing input was PBMCs or T cells enriched from blood (not recorded which). Every receptor here comes from a woman aged 25-40 years who had recovered from COVID-19. CDR3s include the opening cysteine and the closing phenylalanine or tryptophan. D genes are given only for firm matches. Clone size is shown for a subset of rows, as once, few, many or a class of expanded clone.

- | TRBJ1-1 | - | TRBV18 | TGTGCCAGCTCACATCCCTCCCAGGGAATGAACACTGAAGCTTTCTTT | CASSHPSQGMNTEAFF
- | TRBJ2-2 | - | TRBV19 | TGTGCCAGTAGTATAGAGGGCCTCGGCACCGGGGAGCTGTTTTTT | CASSIEGLGTGELFF
TRBD2 | TRBJ2-7 | - | TRBV10-3 | TGTGCCATCAGTGAGTCCGGGACTAGCGGGAGGGATGTCTACGAGCAGTACTTC | CAISESGTSGRDVYEQYF
- | TRBJ2-3 | - | TRBV3-1/TRBV3-2 | TGTGCCAGCAGCCAAGATGAGTTAAGGAGTGATACGCAGTATTTT | CASSQDELRSDTQYF
TRBD1 | TRBJ1-3 | few | TRBV5-6 | TGTGCCAGCAGCTCCAGGGGGCGTAAAAACACCATATATTTT | CASSSRGRKNTIYF
TRBD2 | TRBJ2-1 | - | TRBV3-1/TRBV3-2 | TGTGCCAGTCTGACTAGCGGGAGTCCCGAGCAGTTCTTC | CASLTSGSPEQFF
- | TRBJ2-3 | - | TRBV29-1 | TGCAGCGTTGTCGGTCAGGGGATGACAGATACGCAGTATTTT | CSVVGQGMTDTQYF
- | TRBJ2-5 | - | TRBV6-2/TRBV6-3 | TGTGCCAGCAGTTACGGTCAGAGCGGGACCCAGTACTTC | CASSYGQSGTQYF
- | TRBJ1-3 | - | TRBV9 | TGTGCCAGCTCCCGGGCGGGGGACCACTCTGGAAACACCATATATTTT | CASSRAGDHSGNTIYF
- | TRBJ1-5 | - | TRBV19 | TGTGCCAGTAGTATATTTTTCCATTCGGGGAATCAGCCCCAGCATTTT | CASSIFFHSGNQPQHF
TRBD2 | TRBJ2-7 | - | TRBV7-3 | TGTGCCAGCAGCTTCAGGCGGGGGGCCAGGGCAATATACGAGCAGTACTTC | CASSFRRGARAIYEQYF
TRBD2 | TRBJ2-1 | - | TRBV7-8 | TGTGCCAGCAGCGAGTGGAGCGGGGGGGCCCATGAGCAGTTCTTC | CASSEWSGGAHEQFF
TRBD2 | TRBJ2-5 | - | TRBV27 | TGTGCCAGCAGTTCGGGACTAGCGGGAGAGACCCAGTACTTC | CASSSGLAGETQYF
TRBD2 | TRBJ2-1 | - | TRBV4-1 | TGCGCCAGCGGGAGCGGGGCGGTAAGCTCCTACAATGAGCAGTTCTTC | CASGSGAVSSYNEQFF
TRBD1 | TRBJ2-5 | - | TRBV5-1 | TGCGCCAGCAGCTTGGGGGGACAGGAAGAGACCCAGTACTTC | CASSLGGQEETQYF
TRBD1 | TRBJ1-1 | - | TRBV27 | TGTGCCAGCAGTTTATACTCTACAGGGGATGTTTCCACTGAAGCTTTCTTT | CASSLYSTGDVSTEAFF
- | TRBJ1-1 | - | TRBV6-5 | TGTGCCAGCCACCAACAGGGCTGGACTGAAGCTTTCTTT | CASHQQGWTEAFF
TRBD2 | TRBJ2-3 | - | TRBV7-2 | TGTGCCAGCAGCCCTATAGCGGGGGGGCCCTCAGATACGCAGTATTTT | CASSPIAGGPSDTQYF
TRBD1 | TRBJ1-2 | - | TRBV5-4 | TGTGCCAGCAGCCCGGGACAGGGATCCCTCTATGGCTACACCTTC | CASSPGQGSLYGYTF
- | TRBJ1-1 | - | TRBV5-1 | TGCGCCAGCAGCTATCGGGGGGGCATGAACACTGAAGCTTTCTTT | CASSYRGGMNTEAFF
TRBD1 | TRBJ1-6 | - | TRBV6-2/TRBV6-3 | TGTGCCAGCAGTCGACAGGGGGCGCGGAATTCACCCCTCCACTTT | CASSRQGARNSPLHF
TRBD2 | TRBJ2-5 | - | TRBV6-5 | TGTGCCAGCAGTTACTTAGCGGGGTGGGCGCGAGAGACCCAGTACTTC | CASSYLAGWARETQYF
TRBD2 | TRBJ2-7 | - | TRBV10-2 | TGCGCCAGCAGTGAACCCTCGTTGCGGGAGAACGGGCAGTACTTC | CASSEPSLRENGQYF
- | TRBJ1-5 | - | TRBV6-2/TRBV6-3 | TGTGCCAGCAGTTTTCAGGGCTTAATGGTTCAGCCCCAGCATTTT | CASSFQGLMVQPQHF
- | TRBJ1-6 | - | TRBV5-1 | TGCGCCAGCAGCAACCGTAAGGTACAGGTTCGAAGCACCTATAATTCACCCCTCCACTTT | CASSNRKVQVRSTYNSPLHF
TRBD1 | TRBJ1-5 | - | TRBV6-4 | TGTGCCAGCAGTCGATCCGGACAGGGAAGCGGTCAGCCCCAGCATTTT | CASSRSGQGSGQPQHF
TRBD1 | TRBJ1-4 | once | TRBV27 | TGTGCCAGCAGTTTTGGGGCCGGGACAGAGAATGAAAAACTGTTTTTT | CASSFGAGTENEKLFF
- | TRBJ1-6 | - | TRBV2 | TGTGCCAGCAGCAATCAGGGTAATACTGCTTCACCCCTCCACTTT | CASSNQGNTASPLHF
- | TRBJ2-1 | few | TRBV19 | TGTGCCAGTAAGAGCCAGGGCCTCGGAGAGCAGTTCTTC | CASKSQGLGEQFF
- | TRBJ1-5 | - | TRBV28 | TGTGCCAGCAGGGAGAACAATCAGCCCCAGCATTTT | CASRENNQPQHF
- | TRBJ1-3 | - | TRBV4-2 | TGTGCCAGCAGCCAAGATCTAGGTTTCTCTGGAAACACCATATATTTT | CASSQDLGFSGNTIYF
TRBD1 | TRBJ2-7 | - | TRBV5-6 | TGTGCCAGCAGCTTGGGACAGGGCGACGAGCAGTACTTC | CASSLGQGDEQYF
- | TRBJ2-7 | - | TRBV29-1 | TGCAGCGTTCAAGCGACTCTCCTCTACGAGCAGTACTTC | CSVQATLLYEQYF
- | TRBJ1-2 | - | TRBV3-1/TRBV3-2 | TGTGCCAGCAGCCAAGCAGCGGCAGTCAACTATGGCTACACCTTC | CASSQAAAVNYGYTF
- | TRBJ1-5 | - | TRBV19 | TGTGCCAGTAGTATACAGGGGTCAGATCAGCCCCAGCATTTT | CASSIQGSDQPQHF
TRBD2 | TRBJ2-2 | - | TRBV9 | TGTGCCAGCAGCCTCCGGGGGGGACACACCGGGGAGCTGTTTTTT | CASSLRGGHTGELFF
- | TRBJ1-6 | - | TRBV4-1 | TGCGCCAGCAGCCAAGAGACCGGGGACACCGGAACACCCCTCCACTTT | CASSQETGDTGTPLHF
TRBD2 | TRBJ2-5 | - | TRBV7-8 | TGTGCCAGCAGCTTAGCTGGCGGGGGGGCCTGGGAGACCCAGTACTTC | CASSLAGGGAWETQYF
TRBD2 | TRBJ2-5 | - | TRBV25-1 | TGTGCCAGCTCCAGCCCGGGGGGCCAAGAGACCCAGTACTTC | CASSSPGGQETQYF
- | TRBJ2-3 | once | TRBV3-1/TRBV3-2 | TGTGCCAGCAGCCACGCCGGGAGAGGCCCAGATACGCAGTATTTT | CASSHAGRGPDTQYF
TRBD1 | TRBJ2-3 | - | TRBV10-3 | TGTGCCATCCGCAGGGGGCTGGACACAGATACGCAGTATTTT | CAIRRGLDTDTQYF
- | TRBJ2-7 | few | TRBV7-9 | TGTGCCAGCAGCTTGCAGGACAGCTCCTACGAGCAGTACTTC | CASSLQDSSYEQYF
- | TRBJ1-1 | - | TRBV15 | TGTGCCACCAGCGGCGACAGATTGAACACTGAAGCTTTCTTT | CATSGDRLNTEAFF
TRBD1 | TRBJ2-6 | - | TRBV28 | TGTGCCAGCAGTTTATCAGCCAGGGGGCTCTCTGGGGCCAACGTCCTGACTTTC | CASSLSARGLSGANVLTF
- | TRBJ1-2 | - | TRBV5-1 | TGCGCCACCGGGGAATCGGGGAACTATGGCTACACCTTC | CATGESGNYGYTF